The 26 T cell receptor beta chains in this list originate from one sample, sequenced in a study of CD8+CD57+ T cells in acquired aplastic anemia. Patients who underwent sequencing had shown CD8+CD57+ cell expansion by flow cytometry. Investigators profiled TCR beta VDJ and CDR3 from genomic DNA template. TCRdb reanalysed the reads using MiXCR and keeps one entry per CDR3 protein. The sample has some 170,000 distinct CDR3 sequences; more than 45% are singletons. The source material was sorted CD4+, CD8+, or CD8+CD57+ T cells (not recorded which) from PBMCs. The receptors shown here come from a human donor with aplastic anemia.

This chain joins TRBV5-1 and TRBJ1-4, with D perhaps matching TRBD1 (5 bases). CDR3 length: 16 amino acids. Germline V gene lookup returns CDR1 SGHRS and CDR2 YFSETQ. The V and J ends lost 4 bases and 1 base respectively, with 14 bases between them. This CDR3 reads CASSPVVGGTNEKLFF. Here the CDR3 DNA reads TGCGCCAGCAGCCCGGTGGTGGGGGGAACTAATGAAAAACTGTTTTTT.

Many counts were recorded for this clonotype. This may come from a read error, since a much larger clone is one base off. CDR3 DNA sequence: TGTGCCACCTCCCCTTCCGGGACACAACACATAGATACGCAGTATTTT. Translation: CATSPSGTQHIDTQYF. The V and J genes are TRBV24-1 and TRBJ2-3; D might be TRBD1 (6 bases). CDR1 is KGHDR and CDR2 is SFDVKD in the germline V gene. Between the trimmed V and J ends, which lost 9 bases and 5 bases, there was a span of 23 bases. The CDR3 covers 16 residues.

The chain combines TRBV2 with TRBJ1-6; 11 bases are a match to TRBD1. Losses at the gene ends were 4 bases for V and 9 bases for J; bases not matched to a gene: 5. CDR1 and CDR2 from the germline V gene are SNHLY and FYNNEI. The CDR3 runs 15 residues. This CDR3 reads CASSAAGTGGSPLHF. The CDR3, as DNA: TGTGCCAGCAGTGCAGCCGGGACAGGGGGTTCACCCCTCCACTTT. The full variable domain, rest sourced from reference TRBV2 and TRBJ1-6, is EPEVTQTPSHQVTQMGQEVILRCVPISNHLYFYWYRQILGQKVEFLVSFYNNEISEKSEIFDDQFSVERPDGSNFTLKIRSTKLEDSAMYFCASSAAGTGGSPLHFGNGTRLTVT.

This clonotype has a handful of counts. The V call is TRBV7-6, the J call TRBJ1-1; D gene uncertain. Germline CDR1 is SGHVS and CDR2 is FNYEAQ. Trimming pared 0 bases from V and 5 bases from J, leaving 7 bases between. The CDR3 has 13 residues. CDR3 residues: CASSLADRTEAFF. Written as DNA, the CDR3 is TGTGCCAGCAGCTTAGCCGACCGGACTGAAGCTTTCTTT.

There are many counts of this clonotype. The chain combines TRBV12-3 or TRBV12-4 with TRBJ2-7; TRBD1 aligns across 10 bases. V dropped 9 bases and J dropped 3; count of bases not matched to a gene: 2. The CDR3 is made up of 12 amino acids. This CDR3 reads CASGQGVYEQYF. The CDR3, as DNA: TGTGCCAGTGGACAGGGGGTCTACGAGCAGTACTTC.

Concerning this clonotype itself: At one of its ends the junction is not consistent with the germline gene, which may arise from a read error. The chain employs TRBV5-1 and TRBJ2-1; a possible D gene is TRBD1 (5 bases). Germline-derived CDR1 and CDR2 are SGHRS and YFSETQ. The CDR3 runs to 13 residues. The CDR3 DNA is TGTGCCACCAGCAGGGCCCCCAGTCATGAGCAGTTCTTC. This codes for CATSRAPSHEQFF.

The chain combines TRBV19 with TRBJ2-3; D unresolved. Germline-derived CDR1 and CDR2 are LNHDA and SQIVND (reference sequence). The CDR3 covers 14 residues. V was pared by 6 bases and J by 2 bases, with 12 bases between. CDR3 residues: CASSGPADTDTQYF. CDR3 DNA sequence: TGTGCCAGTAGCGGTCCCGCCGACACAGATACGCAGTATTTT.

This clonotype has a count of ten or more. CDR3 amino acids: CASSEALQGYTQYF. The CDR3 DNA is TGTGCCAGCAGTGAAGCGCTACAGGGATATACGCAGTATTTT. The chain employs TRBV6-1 and TRBJ2-3, with D maybe TRBD1 (6 bases). The CDR3 covers 14 residues. Germline assignment: CDR1 MNHNS and CDR2 SASEGT. V lost 0 bases and J lost 7, with 11 bases in between.

The table lists this clonotype with many counts. This chain joins TRBV7-8 and TRBJ2-1; D remains unclear. V shed 3 bases and J shed 5 bases, with 8 bases lying between them. The germline CDR1 and CDR2 sequences are SGHVS and FQNEAQ. This CDR3 has 13 amino acids. The CDR3 bases are TGTGCCAGCAGCTTCTCTAGGAACAATGAGCAGTTCTTC. It is translated as CASSFSRNNEQFF.

The chain has TRBV7-7 and TRBJ2-7, with 13 bases aligning to TRBD2. The CDR3 loop spans 13 amino acids. Looked up from germline, CDR1 is SSHAT and CDR2 is FNYEAQ (reference sequence). Here the CDR3 reads CAVTSGRAGEQYF. The CDR3 DNA follows: TGTGCTGTCACTAGCGGGAGGGCTGGCGAGCAGTACTTC.

The V gene is TRBV10-3, the J gene TRBJ1-1; 11 bases are a match to TRBD1. Germline trimming cut 3 bases from V and 3 bases from J; bases unmatched to any gene: 9. Germline V gene lookup returns CDR1 ENHRY and CDR2 SYGVKD. CDR3 length: 17 residues. CDR3 bases: TGTGCCATCAGTGATCCCGGGACAGGGGGTGCGGACACTGAAGCTTTCTTT. Encoded protein: CAISDPGTGGADTEAFF.

This clonotype appeared many times. This chain links TRBV14 with TRBJ1-2; the D is unclear. The CDR3 consists of 17 residues. Per the germline V gene, CDR1 is SGHDN and CDR2 is FVKESK. Trimming pared 1 base from V and 7 bases from J, leaving 22 bases between. CDR3 nucleotide sequence: TGTGCCAGCAGCCAAGTCATGGAAGAAACCGATTCAGGTGGCTACACCTTC. It codes for CASSQVMEETDSGGYTF.

In the case of this clonotype: A junction end diverges from the germline sequence, so it may reflect a read error. The V call is TRBV19, the J call TRBJ1-5; no reliable D call. CDR1 and CDR2 (germline): LNHDA, SQIVND (reference sequence). This CDR3 contains 14 residues. DNA for the CDR3: TGTGCCAGCCACAGTTTTAATAGCAATCAGTCCCAGCATTTT. Translation: CASHSFNSNQSQHF.

With respect to this clonotype: Likely a read error: the CDR3 ends without its conserved phenylalanine or tryptophan. The chain employs TRBV7-8 and TRBJ2-7; 9 bases match TRBD1. V shed 3 bases and J 5 bases; nucleotides not matched to a gene: 5. Germline V gives CDR1 SGHVS, CDR2 FQNEAQ. CDR3 size: 14 residues. The CDR3 spells CASSFRDRVNEQYL. The CDR3 DNA follows: TGTGCCAGCAGCTTCCGGGACAGGGTCAACGAGCAGTACCTC.

This clonotype was found many times. The chain is built from TRBV5-1 and TRBJ1-4; D is uncertain. The CDR3 consists of 14 residues. The germline gives CDR1 SGHRS, CDR2 YFSETQ. The V gene lost 0 bases and the J gene lost 7 bases, with 10 bases spanning the gap. CDR3 protein: CASSLGPAGEKLFF. Here the CDR3 DNA reads TGCGCCAGCAGCTTGGGACCAGCTGGTGAAAAACTGTTTTTT.

This clonotype was counted many times. The chain has TRBV20-1 and TRBJ2-1, with D perhaps matching TRBD1 (6 bases). Trimming took off 3 bases at V and 3 bases at J, with 15 bases between the two ends. Germline loops: CDR1 DFQATT, CDR2 SNEGSKA (reference sequence). This CDR3 is 15 amino acids long. DNA of the CDR3: TGCAGTGCTAGGCTCACAGGGATCCGCTACAATGAGCAGTTCTTC. This codes for CSARLTGIRYNEQFF.

Concerning this clonotype: Possible read error: a much larger clone is one base away. This rearrangement joins TRBV4-2 to TRBJ2-3; 11 nucleotides align to TRBD2. Trimming removed 5 bases from V and 1 base from J; junction bases left unmatched: 5. CDR3 length: 16 residues. Germline V lookup: CDR1 LGHNA, CDR2 YNFKEQ. The CDR3 protein is CASSCTSGGGTDTQYF. CDR3 sequence (DNA): TGTGCCAGCAGCTGTACTAGCGGGGGTGGCACAGATACGCAGTATTTT.

V and J are TRBV10-3 and TRBJ2-5; D unclear. V lost 4 bases to trimming and J lost 4 bases, with 16 bases between them. Germline V gene data show CDR1 as ENHRY and CDR2 as SYGVKD. There are 15 residues in the CDR3. The CDR3 bases are TGTGCCATCAGTGGCCACGCGGCGGTTGGAGAGACCCAGTACTTC. Protein sequence: CAISGHAAVGETQYF.

This clonotype has only a few counts. The gene calls are TRBV19 and TRBJ1-1; 7 bases align to TRBD1. The germline V gene has CDR1 LNHDA and CDR2 SQIVND (reference sequence). The CDR3 is 14 residues long. The V gene end was trimmed by 7 bases and the J gene end by 0 bases; junction bases not matched to a gene: 5. CDR3 sequence: CASTQTGMNTEAFF. DNA for the CDR3: TGTGCCAGTACTCAGACAGGGATGAACACTGAAGCTTTCTTT.

The chain joins TRBV7-2 to TRBJ1-2; D not resolved. CDR3 length: 14 residues. The V and J ends lost 4 bases and 5 bases respectively, with 14 bases between them. Germline V CDR1 and CDR2: SGHTA, FQGNSA. DNA for the CDR3: TGTGCCAGCAGCTCTATTAGAACGGAATATGGCTACACCTTC. It translates to CASSSIRTEYGYTF.

The J gene is TRBJ2-3, the V gene TRBV10-3, with D possibly being TRBD1 (6 bases). The V and J ends lost 4 bases and 0 bases respectively, with 11 bases between them. Germline loops: CDR1 ENHRY, CDR2 SYGVKD. The CDR3 is made up of 15 amino acids. The CDR3 DNA reads TGTGCCATCAGTGCTCAACAGGGTAGCACAGATACGCAGTATTTT. Translation: CAISAQQGSTDTQYF.

This clonotype was observed at least ten times. V and J are TRBV2 and TRBJ2-7, with no clear D. The V gene's germline CDR1 is SNHLY and CDR2 FYNNEI. The V end lost 6 bases, the J end lost 7 bases, and 13 bases lay between the germline ends. This CDR3 comprises 12 residues. The CDR3 DNA reads TGTGCCAGCAGGGACCAGGCCTGGGAGCAGTACTTC. The encoded protein is CASRDQAWEQYF.

In regard to this clonotype: Since a much larger clone is just one base distant, this may be a read error. J is TRBJ1-4 and V is TRBV9; D possibly corresponds to TRBD1 (6 bases). Germline assignment: CDR1 SGDLS and CDR2 YYNGEE. The CDR3 has 15 amino acids. The CDR3 region has the DNA TGTGCCGGCAGCTTGAGGGGGGCAACTAATGAAAAACTGTTTTTT. Encoded protein: CAGSLRGATNEKLFF.

The chain recombines TRBV20-1 with TRBJ1-2; D remains ambiguous. The germline gives CDR1 DFQATT, CDR2 SNEGSKA (reference sequence). With 0 bases removed from V and 5 bases from J, the gap between germline ends came to 7 bases. The CDR3 has 12 residues. The DNA of the CDR3 is TGCAGTGCTAGAGATTTAGGGTATGGCTACACCTTC. Translated: CSARDLGYGYTF.

This clonotype has a single count. A much larger clone differs by one base, so this may be a read error. The J gene is TRBJ1-3, the V gene TRBV4-2; D is possibly TRBD1 (5 bases). This CDR3 comprises 16 residues. The germline V gene encodes CDR1 LGHNA and CDR2 YNFKEQ. The CDR3 DNA sequence: TGTGCCAGCAGCCAAGAGCCTGGGGGATCAGGAAACACCATACATTTT. This gives the protein CASSQEPGGSGNTIHF.

This clonotype has just a few counts. The chain employs TRBV12-3 or TRBV12-4 and TRBJ1-1; 8 positions match TRBD1. This CDR3 is 14 amino acids long. With 6 bases clipped from V and 8 bases from J, the junction kept 11 bases outside the gene matches. DNA of the CDR3: TGTGCCAGCAGGCAACAGGGGGTCCCAGCCGAAGCTTTCTTT. Its translation is CASRQQGVPAEAFF.